This TCR beta chain was recovered during a study of blood T cells in healthy people across ages. Whole-study results and caveats: Higher diversity, along with more naive CD4+ cells, distinguished long-lived donors from aged donors.

The V end lost 3 bases, the J end lost 4 bases, and 20 bases lay between the germline ends. There are 17 residues in the CDR3. The germline CDR1 and CDR2 sequences are MNHNS and SASEGT. A remark on this clonotype: Antigen specificity is unknown.

The second PCR ran roughly 7 to 12 cycles with a sample-barcoded 5' primer and J-beta primers. One entry per CDR3 protein, called by TCRdb with MiXCR from the 5' RACE reads. The data hold around 1,800,000 distinct CDR3 sequences, with 30% to 40% observed a single time. The people who gave samples were healthy Caucasians from Russia, aged roughly 6 to 95. The sequence derives from a human donor in good health. The sequencing sample was made of blood. V and J are TRBV6-1 and TRBJ2-3; TRBD2 might be the D (6 bases). The CDR3 is CASSDASVSRLPDTQYF. The CDR3 DNA is TGTGCCAGCAGTGACGCTAGCGTATCCAGGCTCCCAGATACGCAGTATTTT.